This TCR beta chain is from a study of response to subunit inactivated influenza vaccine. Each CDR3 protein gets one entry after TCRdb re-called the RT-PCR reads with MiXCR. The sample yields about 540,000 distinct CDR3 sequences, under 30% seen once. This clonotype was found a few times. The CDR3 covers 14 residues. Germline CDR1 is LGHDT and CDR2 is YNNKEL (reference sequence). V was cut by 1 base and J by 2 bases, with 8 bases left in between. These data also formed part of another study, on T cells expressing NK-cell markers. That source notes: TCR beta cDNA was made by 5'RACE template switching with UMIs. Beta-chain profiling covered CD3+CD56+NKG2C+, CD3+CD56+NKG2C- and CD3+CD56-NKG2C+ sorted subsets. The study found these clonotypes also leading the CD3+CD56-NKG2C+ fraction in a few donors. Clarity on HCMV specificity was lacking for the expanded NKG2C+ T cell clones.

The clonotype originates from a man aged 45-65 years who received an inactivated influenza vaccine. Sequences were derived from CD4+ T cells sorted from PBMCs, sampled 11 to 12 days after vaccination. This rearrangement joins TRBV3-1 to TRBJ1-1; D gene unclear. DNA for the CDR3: TGTGCCAGCAGCCAAGCCTTGGTTAACACTGAAGCTTTCTTT. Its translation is CASSQALVNTEAFF.